Below, one TCR beta chain is given with its context. These data originate in a study of blood T cell repertoires in COVID-19. Study details: The origin of the acute and convalescent COVID-19 samples was the United States, Italy and Spain. In each case, the material was cDNA or gDNA derived from T cells, B-cell-depleted T cells, or PBMCs.

There are 15 residues in the CDR3. Trimming took off 4 bases at V and 8 bases at J, with 16 bases between the two ends. Germline assignment: CDR1 SGHRS and CDR2 YFSETQ. Authors' processing steps: By means of reference gene primer amplification, nucleated cell counts were estimated. TCRdb's copy holds only in-frame clones and misses some; the assay was immunoSEQ multiplex PCR. Clonal size and the V and J genes are those of that table, whereas D and trimming came from the DNA. The repertoire holds 81,000 or so clones, with around 85% as singletons. The chain is built from TRBV5-1 and TRBJ1-6; the D gene is possibly TRBD1 (5 bases). This TCR came from a woman in her 70s with active or convalescent COVID-19. Sequencing was done on a sample of peripheral blood. In DNA, the CDR3 is TGCGCCAGCAGCCCCCGACCCACGACAGATTCACCCCTCCACTTT. This codes for CASSPRPTTDSPLHF.